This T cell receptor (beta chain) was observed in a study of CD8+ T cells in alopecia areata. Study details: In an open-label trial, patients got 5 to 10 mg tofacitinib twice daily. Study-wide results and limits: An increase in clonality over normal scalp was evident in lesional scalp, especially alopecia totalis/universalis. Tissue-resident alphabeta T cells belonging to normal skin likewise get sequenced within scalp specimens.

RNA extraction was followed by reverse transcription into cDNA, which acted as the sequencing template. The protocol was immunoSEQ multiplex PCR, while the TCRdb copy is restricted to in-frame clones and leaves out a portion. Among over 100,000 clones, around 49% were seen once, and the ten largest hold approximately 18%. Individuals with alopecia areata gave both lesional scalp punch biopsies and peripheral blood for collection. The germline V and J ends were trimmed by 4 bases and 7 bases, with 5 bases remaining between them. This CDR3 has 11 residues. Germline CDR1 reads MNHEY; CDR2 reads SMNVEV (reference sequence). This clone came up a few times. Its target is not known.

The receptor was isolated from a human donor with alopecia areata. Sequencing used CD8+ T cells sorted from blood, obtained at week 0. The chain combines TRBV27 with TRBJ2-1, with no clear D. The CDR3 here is CASSYMNEQFF. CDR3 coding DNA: TGTGCCAGCAGTTATATGAATGAGCAGTTCTTC.